The 10 T cell receptor beta chains in this list originate from one sample, sequenced in a study of blood T cells in healthy people across ages (dated by TCRdb to the mid-2010s). The receptor library was made with 5' RACE. TCRdb lists the instrument as Illumina HiSeq 2500. A second PCR of about 6 to 11 cycles was run with a J-beta primer mix and a sample-barcoded 5' primer. Clones were called with MiXCR by TCRdb after fastp trimmed the public reads at Q25, and only in-frame beta chains were retained. Each entry is one CDR3 protein sequence, shown with its most common DNA and genes. The sample yields 710,000 or so distinct CDR3 sequences; about 20% were counted once. The ten top clones hold 20% to 25% of the sample. The specimen was blood. The receptors stem from an older man in good health.

The chain recombines TRBV29-1 with TRBJ1-1, with 9 bases aligning to TRBD1. Germline V gene data show CDR1 as SQVTM and CDR2 as ANQGSEA. This CDR3 is 14 amino acids long. The V gene end was trimmed by 7 bases and the J gene end by 10 bases; junction bases not matched to a gene: 16. The CDR3 sequence: CSAQSGTGSLGAFF. In DNA, the CDR3 is TGCAGCGCCCAGTCCGGGACAGGGAGTTTAGGAGCTTTCTTT. Full variable domain (missing parts from reference TRBV29-1 and TRBJ1-1): SAVISQKPSRDICQRGTSLTIQCQVDSQVTMMFWYRQQPGQSLTLIATANQGSEATYESGFVIDKFPISRPNLTFSTLTVSNMSPEDSSIYLCSAQSGTGSLGAFFGQGTRLTVV.

This clonotype turned up a few times. The rearrangement uses TRBV6-1 and TRBJ1-1; tentatively, D is TRBD1 (6 bases). Germline lookup yields CDR1 MNHNS and CDR2 SASEGT. This CDR3 is built from 13 residues. V was shortened by 3 bases and J by 4 bases, with 9 bases between the two germline ends. Written as DNA, the CDR3 is TGTGCCAGCAGTGACAGGGGCCTCACTGAAGCTTTCTTT. Protein product: CASSDRGLTEAFF.

There are a few counts of this clonotype. The chain couples TRBV4-2 to TRBJ1-4; D is unclear. The germline V gene encodes CDR1 LGHNA and CDR2 YNFKEQ. The V end was cut by 0 bases, the J end by 3 bases, with 14 bases between. This CDR3 comprises 17 residues. The chain's CDR3 is CASSQDLYGDPNEKLFF. For the CDR3, the DNA is TGTGCCAGCAGCCAAGATCTTTATGGGGATCCTAATGAAAAACTGTTTTTT.

A word on this clonotype: One end of the junction fails to match germline, which may point to a read error. The rearrangement uses TRBV5-1 and TRBJ2-5, with 8 bases lining up with TRBD2. Germline V gives CDR1 SGHRS, CDR2 YFSETQ. The CDR3 covers 16 residues. CDR3 sequence reads: CASSFRLASPQENQYF. The CDR3 DNA sequence: TGCGCCAGCAGCTTCCGACTAGCGAGCCCCCAAGAGAACCAGTACTTC.

This clonotype occurred a few times. The V and J genes are TRBV7-2 and TRBJ1-3; no definite D call. V shed 1 base and J shed 0 bases, with 10 bases lying between them. The CDR3 consists of 16 residues. The germline V gene has CDR1 SGHTA and CDR2 FQGNSA. As DNA, the CDR3 is TGTGCCAGCAGCTTAGGCCCGGGTCGCTCTGGAAACACCATATATTTT. This translates into CASSLGPGRSGNTIYF.

The rearrangement joins TRBV29-1 to TRBJ2-4; D unclear. This CDR3 contains 12 residues. V was cut by 5 bases and J by 6 bases, with 11 bases left in between. Germline values: CDR1 SQVTM, CDR2 ANQGSEA. CDR3 nucleotides: TGCAGCGTTCTGTCTCCGTCAAACATTCAGTACTTC. As protein: CSVLSPSNIQYF.

The rearrangement joins TRBV28 to TRBJ2-7; no clear D gene. Per germline, CDR1 MDHEN and CDR2 SYDVKM. The CDR3 contains 15 residues. The V end lost 2 bases, the J end lost 0 bases, and 11 bases lay between the germline ends. The CDR3 region has the DNA TGTGCCAGCAGTTTACCGGGTTCGAGCTCCTACGAGCAGTACTTC. It translates to CASSLPGSSSYEQYF.

The chain has TRBV5-1 and TRBJ1-1; D is unresolved. CDR3 length: 14 amino acids. The germline V and J ends were trimmed by 1 base and 3 bases, with 10 bases remaining between them. CDR1 and CDR2 from the germline V gene are SGHRS and YFSETQ. CDR3 in amino acids: CASSLRAADTEAFF. The CDR3 region has the DNA TGCGCCAGCAGCTTGAGGGCTGCGGACACTGAAGCTTTCTTT.

This clonotype was seen a few times. The V and J genes are TRBV20-1 and TRBJ2-3; 8 bases line up with TRBD1. The CDR3 consists of 15 residues. With V trimmed by 4 bases and J by 2 bases, 8 bases remained unmatched. Germline CDR1 reads DFQATT; CDR2 reads SNEGSKA (reference sequence). CDR3 residues: CSAKLPTGVTDTQYF. DNA for the CDR3: TGCAGTGCTAAGCTCCCGACAGGGGTCACAGATACGCAGTATTTT.

Many counts were recorded for this clonotype. The chain has TRBV7-8 and TRBJ2-1; 14 bases are a match to TRBD2. CDR3 size: 15 residues. Germline V lookup: CDR1 SGHVS, CDR2 FQNEAQ. V lost 3 bases to trimming and J lost 7 bases; unmatched junction nucleotides: 2. DNA for the CDR3: TGTGCCAGCAGCTTCCGACTAGCGGGGGGGAATGAGCAGTTCTTC. Its translation is CASSFRLAGGNEQFF.